The rows below give T cell receptor beta chains drawn from one sample of a study of T-cell memory formation after mild COVID-19. MiXCR, applied by TCRdb to the 5' RACE reads, yields one record per CDR3 protein. Among around 450,000 distinct CDR3 sequences, roughly 20% were seen once, and the ten largest hold more than 8%. The sample was PBMCs or a T cell subset sorted from them (not recorded which). The source is an adult woman who had mild COVID-19 (a few samples of this study predate the infection). Cell type and time point are not known. CDR3s include the opening cysteine and the closing phenylalanine or tryptophan. A D gene is named only where the DNA matches it firmly. Expanded clones get a size class; other rows say once, few or many, or leave the size out.

>few|TRBV29-1|TRBD1|13|TRBJ1-2
CSVTPQGDYGYTF
TGCAGCGTGACCCCACAGGGGGACTATGGCTACACCTTC
>.|TRBV27|.|16|TRBJ1-2
CASSPTRHLVGYGYTF
TGTGCCAGCAGTCCAACTCGACACTTGGTTGGCTATGGCTACACCTTC
>many|TRBV30|TRBD2|16|TRBJ2-7
CAWSVGAGGGAREQYF
TGTGCCTGGAGTGTCGGAGCAGGCGGGGGGGCAAGGGAGCAGTACTTC
>.|TRBV12-3/TRBV12-4|TRBD1|14|TRBJ2-7
CASSAGGVTYEQYF
TGTGCCAGCAGCGCAGGGGGCGTAACCTACGAGCAGTACTTC
>.|TRBV12-3/TRBV12-4|.|12|TRBJ1-1
CASAKRGVEAFF
TGTGCCAGCGCGAAGCGCGGGGTTGAAGCTTTCTTT
>few|TRBV5-5|.|13|TRBJ2-1
CASSADLPNEQFF
TGTGCCAGCAGCGCGGACCTTCCCAATGAGCAGTTCTTC
>few|TRBV20-1|.|14|TRBJ2-4
CSARDFLEVGIQYF
TGCAGTGCTAGAGATTTCCTAGAGGTTGGCATTCAGTACTTC
>few|TRBV15|.|16|TRBJ2-5
CATSRDLSRVQETQYF
TGTGCCACCAGCAGAGATTTATCGAGGGTTCAAGAGACCCAGTACTTC
>.|TRBV2|.|15|TRBJ2-3
CASSDWGGRTDTQYF
TGTGCCAGCAGTGATTGGGGTGGTCGGACAGATACGCAGTATTTT
>.|TRBV11-2|TRBD1|15|TRBJ2-7
CASSPAGGGSYEQYF
TGTGCCAGCAGCCCCGCAGGGGGTGGCTCCTACGAGCAGTACTTC
>few|TRBV7-3|TRBD2|11|TRBJ2-3
CATLAGGLQYF
TGTGCCACCCTAGCGGGAGGCTTACAGTATTTT
>few|TRBV4-3|.|13|TRBJ2-2
CASRDLNTGELFF
TGCGCCAGCCGGGACTTGAACACCGGGGAGCTGTTTTTT
>few|TRBV5-1|.|16|TRBJ2-7
CASSLVVLAADYEQYF
TGCGCCAGCAGCTTGGTGGTGCTAGCCGCCGATTACGAGCAGTACTTC
>few|TRBV4-2|.|15|TRBJ1-2
CASSQESGGTYGYTF
TGTGCCAGCAGCCAAGAAAGTGGGGGTACCTATGGCTACACCTTC
>.|TRBV6-6|.|13|TRBJ1-5
CASSYSDGRPQHF
TGTGCCAGCAGTTACTCGGACGGACGCCCCCAGCATTTT
>many|TRBV20-1|TRBD2|17|TRBJ2-3
CSARDLSAGGHGDTQYF
TGCAGTGCTAGAGATCTGTCGGCGGGGGGGCACGGAGATACGCAGTATTTT
>few|TRBV3-1|TRBD1|14|TRBJ1-1
CASSPSGGFTEAFF
TGTGCCAGCAGCCCCTCAGGGGGCTTCACTGAAGCTTTCTTT
>many|TRBV24-1|.|14|TRBJ2-1
CATSAVQNYNEQFF
TGTGCCACCTCGGCAGTTCAGAACTACAATGAGCAGTTCTTC
>.|TRBV6-2/TRBV6-3|TRBD2|15|TRBJ2-7
CASSPGGSGSYEQYF
TGTGCCAGCAGCCCTGGGGGGAGCGGGAGCTACGAGCAGTACTTC
>few|TRBV7-2|TRBD2|16|TRBJ2-3
CASSSLAGGSPDTQYF
TGTGCCAGCAGCTCGCTGGCGGGAGGGTCGCCAGATACGCAGTATTTT
>.|TRBV4-1|TRBD2|16|TRBJ2-3
CASSQASGGATDTQYF
TGCGCCAGCAGCCAAGCGTCGGGGGGGGCCACAGATACGCAGTATTTT
>.|TRBV10-1|.|13|TRBJ2-3
CASSASGTDTQYF
TGCGCCAGCAGTGCAAGCGGCACAGATACGCAGTATTTT
>few|TRBV20-1|.|13|TRBJ1-6
CSARGAYNSPLHF
TGCAGTGCTAGAGGGGCCTATAATTCACCCCTCCACTTT
>.|TRBV6-2/TRBV6-3|.|15|TRBJ1-5
CASSYEGSFSQPQHF
TGTGCCAGCAGTTACGAGGGTTCCTTCTCTCAGCCCCAGCATTTT
>few|TRBV29-1|.|14|TRBJ2-5
CSVEAGGRQETQYF
TGCAGCGTTGAGGCGGGCGGTCGACAAGAGACCCAGTACTTC
>few|TRBV15|TRBD1|15|TRBJ1-1
CATSRPGQGDTEAFF
TGTGCCACCAGCAGACCGGGACAGGGGGACACTGAAGCTTTCTTT
>.|TRBV3-1|.|14|TRBJ2-7
CASSQKGQSYEQYF
TGTGCCAGCAGCCAAAAGGGGCAGAGCTACGAGCAGTACTTC
>few|TRBV6-6|.|11|TRBJ2-2
CASSTRVGLFF
TGTGCCAGCAGTACCAGGGTAGGGCTGTTTTTT
>.|TRBV7-9|.|14|TRBJ1-6
CASSFYSDNSPLHF
TGTGCCAGCAGCTTCTACAGTGATAATTCACCCCTCCACTTT
>few|TRBV5-1|.|16|TRBJ2-1
CASSSTLQGAYSEQFF
TGCGCCAGCAGCTCCACTCTTCAAGGGGCCTACAGTGAGCAGTTCTTC
>once|TRBV24-1|.|19|TRBJ2-4
CATSVLIRDFTLAKNIQYF
TGTGCCACCAGTGTCCTTATTAGGGACTTTACTCTAGCCAAAAACATTCAGTACTTC
>.|TRBV29-1|.|13|TRBJ2-1
CSVAPKWGSEQFF
TGCAGCGTTGCCCCAAAATGGGGATCTGAGCAGTTCTTC
>.|TRBV7-9|.|13|TRBJ2-3
CASSLEFAASLYF
TGTGCCAGCAGCTTAGAGTTCGCGGCCTCCCTGTATTTT
>few|TRBV7-3|.|15|TRBJ2-3
CASSSAEASTDTQYF
TGTGCCAGCAGCTCCGCAGAGGCTAGCACAGATACGCAGTATTTT
>many|TRBV29-1|.|15|TRBJ2-2
CSVGPSALVTGELFF
TGCAGCGTTGGCCCTAGCGCACTAGTAACCGGGGAGCTGTTTTTT
>few|TRBV6-5|.|15|TRBJ1-2
CASSYLSGANYGYTF
TGTGCCAGCAGTTACCTTTCAGGGGCTAACTATGGCTACACCTTC
>.|TRBV12-3/TRBV12-4|TRBD2|14|TRBJ2-5
CASSPGTIRETQYF
TGTGCCAGCAGCCCCGGGACTATCAGGGAGACCCAGTACTTC
>.|TRBV7-9|.|15|TRBJ1-4
CASRPNGTLNEKLFF
TGTGCCAGCAGACCGAACGGGACCCTTAATGAAAAACTGTTTTTT
>.|TRBV12-3/TRBV12-4|.|16|TRBJ2-1
CASSLGENGPANGQFF
TGTGCCAGCAGTTTGGGAGAGAATGGCCCCGCCAACGGGCAGTTCTTC
>few|TRBV5-1|.|17|TRBJ2-3
CASSRDEMNLSTDTQYF
TGCGCCAGCAGTCGGGACGAAATGAACCTTAGCACAGATACGCAGTATTTT
>once|TRBV7-9|.|14|TRBJ2-3
CAISLRMSTDTQYF
TGTGCCATCAGTTTGCGGATGAGCACAGATACGCAGTATTTT
>.|TRBV3-1|.|13|TRBJ2-7
CASSQDLGSEQYF
TGTGCCAGCAGCCAAGATCTAGGGTCCGAGCAGTACTTC
>.|TRBV5-1|TRBD1|17|TRBJ1-1
CASSFRLSRGRNTEAFF
TGCGCCAGCAGCTTTAGGCTCTCCAGGGGGAGGAACACTGAAGCTTTCTTT
>few|TRBV24-1|TRBD1|13|TRBJ2-5
CATMSPGGETQYF
TGTGCCACCATGAGTCCAGGGGGAGAGACCCAGTACTTC
>.|TRBV7-2|TRBD2|22|TRBJ2-1
CASSRGILPGLAPLSSYNEQFF
TGTGCCAGCAGTCGCGGTATCCTACCGGGACTAGCGCCCCTAAGCTCCTACAATGAGCAGTTCTTC
>.|TRBV12-5|TRBD1|17|TRBJ2-5
CASGLDPGTDRQETQYF
TGTGCTAGTGGTTTGGACCCCGGGACAGATCGACAAGAGACCCAGTACTTC
>few|TRBV18|.|15|TRBJ2-1
CASSPTGTVFGEQFF
TGTGCCAGCTCGCCGACCGGGACGGTATTTGGTGAGCAGTTCTTC
>once|TRBV5-1|TRBD1|14|TRBJ2-5
CASRPTGVQETQYF
TGCGCCAGCAGACCAACAGGGGTCCAAGAGACCCAGTACTTC
>.|TRBV23-1|.|23|TRBJ2-5
CASSQSWCGARGATTPAEETQYF
TGCGCCAGCAGTCAATCATGGTGTGGAGCCCGGGGCGCTACCACCCCCGCAGAAGAGACCCAGTACTTC
>many|TRBV4-1|TRBD1|17|TRBJ1-2
CASSQLTGRVAKDGYTF
TGCGCCAGCAGCCAGTTGACAGGGAGAGTGGCGAAGGATGGCTACACCTTC
>few|TRBV5-1|TRBD1|15|TRBJ2-7
CASSHRQGVPYEQYF
TGCGCCAGCAGCCACCGACAGGGGGTTCCCTACGAGCAGTACTTC
>few|TRBV10-3|.|16|TRBJ2-2
CAIRGVSGIDTGELFF
TGTGCCATCAGAGGAGTAAGCGGAATCGACACCGGGGAGCTGTTTTTT
>many|TRBV3-1|.|13|TRBJ2-7
CASSQERGTEQYF
TGTGCCAGCAGCCAAGAGCGCGGCACCGAGCAGTACTTC
>few|TRBV5-1|TRBD2|15|TRBJ2-1
CASSGGLAVPREQFF
TGCGCCAGCAGCGGGGGACTAGCGGTTCCCCGGGAGCAGTTCTTC
>few|TRBV6-6|TRBD1|15|TRBJ2-7
CASSSPGQGDYEQYF
TGTGCCAGCAGTTCGCCGGGACAGGGGGACTACGAGCAGTACTTC
>.|TRBV5-1|.|15|TRBJ2-3
CASSLATESTDTQYF
TGCGCCAGCAGCTTGGCCACGGAGAGCACAGATACGCAGTATTTT
>.|TRBV6-5|.|17|TRBJ2-7
CASSYSGVGAGKYEQYF
TGTGCCAGCAGTTACTCTGGAGTTGGAGCGGGCAAATACGAGCAGTACTTC
>.|TRBV4-3|TRBD1|15|TRBJ1-1
CASSQETGMNTEAFF
TGCGCCAGCAGCCAAGAGACAGGGATGAACACTGAAGCTTTCTTT
>.|TRBV3-1|TRBD2|16|TRBJ2-1
CASSLITSGPYNEQFF
TGTGCCAGCAGTCTCATTACTAGCGGTCCCTACAATGAGCAGTTCTTC